A single sample is the source of the 11 T cell receptor beta chains below, sequenced in a study of OX40 agonist ivuxolimab in advanced cancers. Produced via immunoSEQ multiplex PCR; TCRdb's table is partial and in-frame only. The table has tens of thousands of clones, around 84% seen once. The specimen comprised CD4+ or CD8+ T cells sorted from blood, sampled in a trial of the OX40 agonist ivuxolimab. Receptor source: an adult with an advanced solid tumor such as melanoma, head and neck, liver or kidney cancer.

This clone came up once. The same CDR3 arises from other DNA sequences in this sample as well. J is TRBJ1-5 and V is TRBV5-4; D is ambiguous. Deletions cut 3 bases from V and 3 bases from J, with 7 bases between. The CDR3 sequence is 13 residues long. Looked up from germline, CDR1 is SGHNT and CDR2 is YYREEE (reference sequence). The CDR3 region has the DNA TGTGCCAGCAGCTCCGGCCCCAATCAGCCCCAGCATTTT. Its protein is CASSSGPNQPQHF.

The CDR3 is CASSLGLYTDTQYF. In nucleotides, the CDR3 is TGTGCCAGCAGCTTAGGGCTATACACAGATACGCAGTATTTT. The chain has TRBV7-3 and TRBJ2-3; D remains unclear. Germline values: CDR1 SGHTA, CDR2 FQGTGA. Deletions cut 2 bases from V and 2 bases from J, with 8 bases between. The CDR3 sequence is 14 residues long.

This chain links TRBV10-1 with TRBJ2-3, with 7 bases that match TRBD2. Germline V gene sequence: CDR1 WNHNN, CDR2 SYGVQD (reference sequence). V dropped 2 bases and J dropped 5; count of bases not matched to a gene: 4. The CDR3 consists of 14 residues. CDR3 DNA sequence: TGCGCCAGCAGTGAGGAGGCGGGGGAAGATACGCAGTATTTT. It encodes CASSEEAGEDTQYF.

The CDR3, as DNA: TGCGCCAGCAGCCAGAGACGGGACAGCGCGAACACCGGGGAGCTGTTTTTT. Translation: CASSQRRDSANTGELFF. The chain recombines TRBV4-3 with TRBJ2-2; 7 nucleotides align to TRBD1. After removal of 3 bases from V and 0 bases from J, the junction contained 7 bases not matched to a gene. The length of the CDR3 is 17 residues. The germline gives CDR1 LGHNA, CDR2 YSLEER.

The chain is built from TRBV11-2 and TRBJ1-2, with D perhaps matching TRBD1 (6 bases). Germline V gene lookup returns CDR1 SGHAT and CDR2 FQNNGV. The CDR3 totals 12 residues. Deletions cut 6 bases from V and 5 bases from J, with 10 bases between. The CDR3 region is CASSQGRYGYTF. Here the CDR3 DNA reads TGTGCCAGCAGTCAGGGGCGGTATGGCTACACCTTC.

J is TRBJ1-6 and V is TRBV7-9, with D tentatively TRBD1 (5 bases). Germline V gives CDR1 SEHNR, CDR2 FQNEAQ (reference sequence). This CDR3 is built from 12 residues. Between the trimmed V and J ends, which lost 3 bases and 8 bases, there was a span of 5 bases. Here the CDR3 reads CASSFRDSPLHF. Written as DNA, the CDR3 is TGTGCCAGCAGCTTCAGGGATTCACCCCTCCACTTT.

The chain is built from TRBV7-6 and TRBJ1-1; 8 bases fit TRBD1. V lost 1 base and J lost 0; bases outside the gene matches: 1. CDR3 length: 15 amino acids. The germline gives CDR1 SGHVS, CDR2 FNYEAQ. CDR3 amino acids: CASSLGQGLNTEAFF. DNA for the CDR3: TGTGCCAGCAGCTTAGGACAGGGGTTGAACACTGAAGCTTTCTTT.

The chain has TRBV2 and TRBJ2-7, with 11 bases lining up with TRBD1. This CDR3 contains 14 residues. From germline, CDR1 is SNHLY and CDR2 FYNNEI. V shed 6 bases and J 9 bases; nucleotides not matched to a gene: 10. CDR3 DNA: TGTGCCAGCAGACCGGGACAGGGGGATAATGGGCAGTACTTC. Its protein product is CASRPGQGDNGQYF.

This clone came up a few times. CDR3 sequence reads: CASSVSQGPDTEAFF. In DNA, the CDR3 is TGTGCCAGCAGCGTATCGCAGGGACCAGACACTGAAGCTTTCTTT. The chain is built from TRBV9 and TRBJ1-1; possibly TRBD1 for D (5 bases). The CDR3 sequence is 15 residues long. V lost 1 base and J 3 bases, leaving 13 bases between the germline ends. Germline V lookup: CDR1 SGDLS, CDR2 YYNGEE.

The chain is built from TRBV7-2 and TRBJ2-7, with D hard to call. The CDR3 is 15 residues long. The V gene's germline CDR1 is SGHTA and CDR2 FQGNSA. V lost 5 bases to trimming and J lost 2 bases, with 16 bases between them. The CDR3 bases are TGTGCCAGCAGCCAAGTAGGAGCAAATACCTACGAGCAGTACTTC. It translates to CASSQVGANTYEQYF.

The chain recombines TRBV27 with TRBJ2-7; the D gene is possibly TRBD1 (5 bases). V lost 5 bases and J 9 bases, leaving 20 bases between the germline ends. This CDR3 contains 14 residues. Germline CDR1 reads MNHEY; CDR2 reads SMNVEV (reference sequence). CDR3 nucleotide sequence: TGTGCCAGCAGTCCCTCCAGGGCCAGATCGGGGCAGTACTTC. Its translation is CASSPSRARSGQYF.